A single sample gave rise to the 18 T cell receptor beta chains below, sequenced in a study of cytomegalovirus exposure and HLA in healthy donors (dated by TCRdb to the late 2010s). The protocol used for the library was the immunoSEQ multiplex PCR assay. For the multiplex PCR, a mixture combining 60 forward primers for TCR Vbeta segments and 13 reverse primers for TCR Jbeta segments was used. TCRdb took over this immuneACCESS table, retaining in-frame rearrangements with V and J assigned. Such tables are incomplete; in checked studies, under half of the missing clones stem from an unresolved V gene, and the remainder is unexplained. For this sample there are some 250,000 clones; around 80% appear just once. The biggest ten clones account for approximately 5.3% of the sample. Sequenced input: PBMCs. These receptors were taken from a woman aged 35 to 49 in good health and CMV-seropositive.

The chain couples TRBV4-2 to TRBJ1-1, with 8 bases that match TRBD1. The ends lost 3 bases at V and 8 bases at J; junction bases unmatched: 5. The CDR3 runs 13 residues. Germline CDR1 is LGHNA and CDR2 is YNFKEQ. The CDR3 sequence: CASSHLGDREAFF. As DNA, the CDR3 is TGTGCCAGCAGCCACTTGGGGGACAGGGAAGCTTTCTTT.

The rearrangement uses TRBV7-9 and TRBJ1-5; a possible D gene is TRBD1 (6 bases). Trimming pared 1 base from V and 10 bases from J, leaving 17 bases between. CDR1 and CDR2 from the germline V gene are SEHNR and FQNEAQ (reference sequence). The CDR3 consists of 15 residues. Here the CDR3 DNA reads TGTGCCAGCAGCTTAGGTGTACAGGGCGCCGGACCCCAGCATTTT. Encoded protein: CASSLGVQGAGPQHF.

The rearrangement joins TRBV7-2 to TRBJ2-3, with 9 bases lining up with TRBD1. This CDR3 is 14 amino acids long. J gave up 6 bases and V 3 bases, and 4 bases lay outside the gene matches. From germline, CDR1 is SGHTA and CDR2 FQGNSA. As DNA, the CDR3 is TGTGCCAGCAGCTTGGACAGGGGAGTGGATACGCAGTATTTT. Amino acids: CASSLDRGVDTQYF.

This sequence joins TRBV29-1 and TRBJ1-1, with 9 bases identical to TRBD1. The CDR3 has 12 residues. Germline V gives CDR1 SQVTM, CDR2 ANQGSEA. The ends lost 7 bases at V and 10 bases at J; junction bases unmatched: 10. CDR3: CSAAGTGSRAFF. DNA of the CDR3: TGCAGCGCCGCCGGGACAGGGAGCAGAGCTTTCTTT.

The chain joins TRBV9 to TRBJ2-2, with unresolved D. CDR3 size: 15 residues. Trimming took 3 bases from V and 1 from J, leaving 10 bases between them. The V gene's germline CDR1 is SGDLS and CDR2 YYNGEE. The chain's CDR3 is CASSGASGNTGELFF. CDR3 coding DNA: TGTGCCAGCAGCGGGGCATCCGGGAACACCGGGGAGCTGTTTTTT.

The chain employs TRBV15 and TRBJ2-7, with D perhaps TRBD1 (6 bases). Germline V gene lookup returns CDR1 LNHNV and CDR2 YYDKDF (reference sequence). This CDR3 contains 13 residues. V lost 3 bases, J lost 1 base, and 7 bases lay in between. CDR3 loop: CATSRDSSYEQYF. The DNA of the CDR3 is TGTGCCACCAGCAGGGACAGTTCCTACGAGCAGTACTTC. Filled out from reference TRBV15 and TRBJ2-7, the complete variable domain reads DAMVIQNPRYQVTQFGKPVTLSCSQTLNHNVMYWYQQKSSQAPKLLFHYYDKDFNNEADTPDNFQSRRPNTSFCFLDIRSPGLGDTAMYLCATSRDSSYEQYFGPGTRLTVT.

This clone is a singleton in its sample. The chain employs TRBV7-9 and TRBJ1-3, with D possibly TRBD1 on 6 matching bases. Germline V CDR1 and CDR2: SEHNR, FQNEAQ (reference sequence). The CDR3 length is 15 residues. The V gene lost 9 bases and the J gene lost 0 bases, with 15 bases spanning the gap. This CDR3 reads CASGTGTFSGNTIYF. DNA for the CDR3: TGTGCCAGTGGCACAGGGACCTTCTCTGGAAACACCATATATTTT.

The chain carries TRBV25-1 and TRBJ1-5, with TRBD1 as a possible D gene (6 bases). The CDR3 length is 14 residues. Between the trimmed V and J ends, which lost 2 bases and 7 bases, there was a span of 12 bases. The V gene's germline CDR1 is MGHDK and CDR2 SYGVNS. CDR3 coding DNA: TGTGCCAGCAGTGAAGCGGGAGGGGGACAGCCCCAGCATTTT. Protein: CASSEAGGGQPQHF.

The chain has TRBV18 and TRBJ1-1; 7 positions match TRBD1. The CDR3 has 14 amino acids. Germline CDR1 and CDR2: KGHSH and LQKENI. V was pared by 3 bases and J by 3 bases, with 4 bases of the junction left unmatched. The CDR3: CASSPGQTYTEAFF. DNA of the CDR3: TGTGCCAGCTCACCGGGACAGACCTACACTGAAGCTTTCTTT.

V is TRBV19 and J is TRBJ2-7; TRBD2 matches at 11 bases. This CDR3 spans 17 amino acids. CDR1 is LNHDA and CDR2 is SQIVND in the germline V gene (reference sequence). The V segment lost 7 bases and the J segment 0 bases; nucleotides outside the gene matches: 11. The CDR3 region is CASTHKGLADYSYEQYF. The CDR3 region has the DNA TGTGCCAGTACCCATAAGGGACTAGCGGATTACTCCTACGAGCAGTACTTC.

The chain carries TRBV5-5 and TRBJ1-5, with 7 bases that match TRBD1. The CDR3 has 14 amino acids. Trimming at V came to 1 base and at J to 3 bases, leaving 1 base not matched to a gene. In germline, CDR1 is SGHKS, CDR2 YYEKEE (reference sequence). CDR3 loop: CASSLTGANQPQHF. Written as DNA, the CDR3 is TGTGCCAGCAGCTTGACAGGGGCCAATCAGCCCCAGCATTTT.

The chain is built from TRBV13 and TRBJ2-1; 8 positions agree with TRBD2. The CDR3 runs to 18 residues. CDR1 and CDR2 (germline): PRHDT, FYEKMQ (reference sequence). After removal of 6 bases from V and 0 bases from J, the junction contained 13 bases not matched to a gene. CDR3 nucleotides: TGTGCCAGCAGAGGAAACTTAGCGGGGCCAGGCTCCTACAATGAGCAGTTCTTC. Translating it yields CASRGNLAGPGSYNEQFF.

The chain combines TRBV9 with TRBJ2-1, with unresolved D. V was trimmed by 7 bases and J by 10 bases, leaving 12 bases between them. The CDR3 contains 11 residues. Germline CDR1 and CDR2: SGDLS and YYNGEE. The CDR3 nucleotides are TGTGCCAGCGGCGATTTCAGGGAGCAGTTCTTC. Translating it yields CASGDFREQFF. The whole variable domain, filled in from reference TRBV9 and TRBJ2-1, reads DSGVTQTPKHLITATGQRVTLRCSPRSGDLSVYWYQQSLDQGLQFLIQYYNGEERAKGNILERFSAQQFPDLHSELNLSSLELGDSALYFCASGDFREQFFGPGTRLTVL.

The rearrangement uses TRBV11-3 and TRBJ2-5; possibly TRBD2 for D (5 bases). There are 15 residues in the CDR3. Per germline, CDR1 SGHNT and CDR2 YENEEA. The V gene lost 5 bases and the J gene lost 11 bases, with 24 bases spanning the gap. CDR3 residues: CASSPAGGPVREQYF. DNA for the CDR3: TGTGCCAGCAGCCCCGCTGGAGGACCCGTGAGGGAGCAGTACTTC.

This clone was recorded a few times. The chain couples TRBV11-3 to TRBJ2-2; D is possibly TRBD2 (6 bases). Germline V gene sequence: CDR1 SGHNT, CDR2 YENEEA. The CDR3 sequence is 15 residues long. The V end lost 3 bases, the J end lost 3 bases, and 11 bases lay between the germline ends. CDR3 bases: TGTGCCAGCAGCTTGGAGGGACGGGACACCGGGGAGCTGTTTTTT. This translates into CASSLEGRDTGELFF.

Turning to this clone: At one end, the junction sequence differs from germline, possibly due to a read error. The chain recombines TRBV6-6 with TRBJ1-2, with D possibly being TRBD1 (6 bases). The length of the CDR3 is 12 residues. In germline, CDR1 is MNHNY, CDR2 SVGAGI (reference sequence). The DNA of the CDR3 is TGTGCCAGCACCTACGCAGTCGGGGACACCCGATTC. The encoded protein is CASTYAVGDTRF.

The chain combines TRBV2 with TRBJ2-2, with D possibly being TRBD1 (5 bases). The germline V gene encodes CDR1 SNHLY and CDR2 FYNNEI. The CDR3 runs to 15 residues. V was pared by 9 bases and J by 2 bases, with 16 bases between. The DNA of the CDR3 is TGTGCCAGTAGGGGCATGCAGGGCAACACCGGGGAGCTGTTTTTT. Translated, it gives CASRGMQGNTGELFF.

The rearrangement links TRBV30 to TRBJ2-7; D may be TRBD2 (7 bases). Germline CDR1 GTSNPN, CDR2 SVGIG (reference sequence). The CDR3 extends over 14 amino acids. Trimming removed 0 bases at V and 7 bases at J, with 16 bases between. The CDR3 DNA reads TGTGCCTGGAGTGTACGTCGGGGGGCAGAAGAGCAGTACTTC. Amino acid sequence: CAWSVRRGAEEQYF.